This TCR beta chain was recovered during a study of CD8+CD57+ T cells in acquired aplastic anemia. Study-level information: Recorded DNA amounts for sorted CD4+ and CD8+ cells had an average of around 3 ug.

Template material for TCR beta VDJ and CDR3 profiling consisted of genomic DNA. TCRdb passed the reads through MiXCR, listing each CDR3 protein once. The sample contains about 170,000 distinct CDR3 sequences, more than 45% of which appear only once. V was cut by 1 base and J by 4 bases, with 17 bases left in between. Germline CDR1 and CDR2: LNHDA and SQIVND (reference sequence). This CDR3 region has 16 residues. An expansion of CD8+CD57+ cells by flow cytometry had been shown in patients chosen for sequencing. Study findings and constraints: Twenty-nine sequences, all CD8+ CDR3, were shared between patients and controls.

In the case of this clonotype: Antigen specificity is unknown.

The TCR was taken from a human donor with aplastic anemia. This chain links TRBV19 with TRBJ2-7, with D perhaps assigned TRBD1 or TRBD2 (5 bases each). The sequenced sample consisted of sorted CD4+, CD8+, or CD8+CD57+ T cells (not recorded which) from PBMCs. This chain's CDR3 is CASSIGGTQGNYEQYF. CDR3 sequence (DNA): TGTGCCAGTAGTATAGGTGGGACCCAAGGGAATTACGAGCAGTACTTC.